This T cell receptor (beta chain) was sequenced in a study of T-cell memory formation after mild COVID-19. 5'RACE primed at constant segments yielded TCR alpha and TCR beta cDNA libraries bearing sample barcodes and UMIs. TCRdb re-called the 5' RACE reads through MiXCR, storing one row per CDR3 protein. The profile covers fewer than 150,000 distinct CDR3 sequences, with 11% to 15% appearing a single time and 25% to 30% taken by the ten largest. This clonotype counts as medium-sized (0.01 to 0.1%). This receptor was obtained from an adult woman who had mild COVID-19 (a few samples of this study predate the infection). Cell type and time point are not known. Sequenced material: PBMCs or a T cell subset sorted from them (not recorded which).

The CDR3 bases are TGTGCCAGCACCCTAGTCCAAGGGTCCCCCACAGATACGCAGTATTTT. This gives the protein CASTLVQGSPTDTQYF. The chain links TRBV7-9 to TRBJ2-3; D unclear. Trimming shortened V by 7 bases and J by 2 bases, and 19 bases separated the two germline ends. The CDR3 totals 16 residues. Germline V gives CDR1 SEHNR, CDR2 FQNEAQ (reference sequence). Complete variable domain (other parts from reference TRBV7-9 and TRBJ2-3): DTGVSQNPRHKITKRGQNVTFRCDPISEHNRLYWYRQTLGQGPEFLTYFQNEAQLEKSRLLSDRFSAERPKGSFSTLEIQRTEQGDSAMYLCASTLVQGSPTDTQYFGPGTRLTVL.